The 15 T cell receptor beta chains in this list originate from one sample, sequenced in a study of cytomegalovirus exposure and HLA in healthy donors. Vbeta (60) and Jbeta (13) primers were used in the PCR. Assay used: immunoSEQ multiplex PCR; TCRdb lists only in-frame clones, some missing. Of roughly 200,000 clones listed, roughly 80% were seen once; the top ten hold around 2.2%. Input material: PBMCs. Source of these receptors: a woman younger than 45 in good health and CMV-seropositive.

The CDR3 DNA reads as TGTGCCAGCAGACCCTACTACAATGAGCAGTTCTTC. Translating gives CASRPYYNEQFF. V usage is TRBV2 and J usage is TRBJ2-1; D gene uncertain. This CDR3 spans 12 amino acids. Germline V gives CDR1 SNHLY, CDR2 FYNNEI. Deletions cut 6 bases from V and 3 bases from J, with 6 bases between.

V is TRBV10-3 and J is TRBJ2-5, with 9 bases lining up with TRBD2. Germline-derived CDR1 and CDR2 are ENHRY and SYGVKD. This CDR3 is 14 amino acids long. Unmatched junction bases numbered 7, after V lost 10 bases and J lost 1 base. As DNA, the CDR3 is TGTGCCACGAAGGCGGGGGGGCCCCAAGAGACCCAGTACTTC. Amino acid sequence: CATKAGGPQETQYF.

Only a few counts were recorded for this clone. V is TRBV11-1 and J is TRBJ2-7; 9 bases are shared with TRBD2. This CDR3 has 15 residues. The V gene's germline CDR1 is SGHAT and CDR2 FQDESV (reference sequence). V dropped 2 bases and J dropped 3; count of bases not matched to a gene: 5. CDR3 DNA: TGTGCCAGCAGCTTAAGAGCGGGAGGAAGCTACGAGCAGTACTTC. It yields the protein CASSLRAGGSYEQYF.

The chain recombines TRBV7-2 with TRBJ2-2; D is uncertain. Germline CDR1 reads SGHTA; CDR2 reads FQGNSA. The CDR3 contains 15 residues. V lost 6 bases, J lost 4 bases, and 15 bases lay in between. DNA of the CDR3: TGTGCCAGCAGTATGGTTGTACGCGCCACCGGGGAGCTGTTTTTT. Residues: CASSMVVRATGELFF.

The chain carries TRBV28 and TRBJ2-7, with TRBD2 identical over 8 bases. J lost 2 bases, V lost 5 bases, and 8 bases had no gene match. Germline V gives CDR1 MDHEN, CDR2 SYDVKM. There are 15 residues in the CDR3. CDR3 sequence reads: CASSPGTRGTYEQYF. The CDR3 coding sequence is TGTGCCAGCAGTCCTGGGACTAGGGGAACCTACGAGCAGTACTTC.

This chain links TRBV5-1 with TRBJ2-7, with D maybe TRBD2 (5 bases). Germline CDR1 reads SGHRS; CDR2 reads YFSETQ. The CDR3 contains 14 residues. V lost 4 bases to trimming and J lost 6 bases, with 17 bases between them. The CDR3 DNA sequence: TGCGCCAGCAGCAAGGCGGACCTCGAGGGCGAGCAGTACTTC. Protein sequence: CASSKADLEGEQYF.

The gene calls are TRBV19 and TRBJ1-1; possible D gene TRBD1, 6 bases. The CDR3 is 16 amino acids. V lost 5 bases, J lost 5 bases, and 21 bases lay in between. Germline V gives CDR1 LNHDA, CDR2 SQIVND (reference sequence). The CDR3 reads CASSVWTTGGRTEAFF. In DNA, the CDR3 is TGTGCCAGTAGTGTATGGACGACAGGCGGTCGAACTGAAGCTTTCTTT.

The CDR3 nucleotides read TGTGCCACCAGCAGAGGGCCTCTAGCGGGAGGCCCAGATACGCAGTATTTT. Translation: CATSRGPLAGGPDTQYF. The chain couples TRBV15 to TRBJ2-3, with 11 bases that match TRBD2. The CDR3 totals 17 residues. J lost 4 bases, V lost 1 base, and 7 bases had no gene match. The germline gives CDR1 LNHNV, CDR2 YYDKDF (reference sequence).

CDR3 coding DNA: TGTGCCAGCAGTTACTCGGAGCAGGGGACAGGAAACACCATATATTTT. Amino acid sequence: CASSYSEQGTGNTIYF. The chain carries TRBV6-6 and TRBJ1-3; tentatively, D is TRBD1 (6 bases). The V end was cut by 0 bases, the J end by 4 bases, with 13 bases between. CDR1 MNHNY and CDR2 SVGAGI come from the germline V gene (reference sequence). The CDR3 runs to 16 residues.

The V and J genes are TRBV19 and TRBJ1-5; 8 nucleotides match TRBD1. There are 18 residues in the CDR3. Germline lookup yields CDR1 LNHDA and CDR2 SQIVND (reference sequence). Trimming took 7 bases from V and 0 from J; bases not matched to a gene: 14. In nucleotides, the CDR3 is TGTGCCAGTACCAAACTACCTCGGACAGGGAGTAGCAATCAGCCCCAGCATTTT. Its translation is CASTKLPRTGSSNQPQHF.

This clone was seen only a few times. V gene TRBV18 combines with J gene TRBJ1-1, with 7 bases matching TRBD1. There are 14 residues in the CDR3. Germline V gene data show CDR1 as KGHSH and CDR2 as LQKENI. V dropped 6 bases and J dropped 2; count of bases not matched to a gene: 6. The CDR3 sequence: CASSQTGYNTEAFF. CDR3 DNA: TGTGCCAGCTCGCAGACAGGGTACAACACTGAAGCTTTCTTT.

This clone has only a few counts. V usage is TRBV6-6 and J usage is TRBJ1-1; D gene ambiguous. The CDR3 is made up of 13 amino acids. V gave up 3 bases and J gave up 11 bases, with 16 bases separating them. Germline assignment: CDR1 MNHNY and CDR2 SVGAGI (reference sequence). The CDR3 protein is CASSYLQSHGAFF. The CDR3 DNA is TGTGCCAGCAGTTATTTACAGTCCCATGGGGCTTTCTTT.

There are a few counts of this clone. The J gene is TRBJ2-1, the V gene TRBV7-2; 11 positions match TRBD2. The CDR3 is made up of 15 amino acids. CDR1 SGHTA and CDR2 FQGNSA come from the germline V gene. V was clipped by 1 base and J by 7 bases; unmatched bases: 3. In DNA form, the CDR3 reads TGTGCCAGCAGCTTAGTTTCTAGCGGGAGGAATGAGCAGTTCTTC. This translates into CASSLVSSGRNEQFF.

This chain uses TRBV28 with TRBJ1-2; possibly TRBD1 for D (6 bases). Trimming took 4 bases from V and 7 from J, leaving 16 bases between them. The CDR3 totals 14 residues. Germline loops: CDR1 MDHEN, CDR2 SYDVKM. This CDR3 is CASSYPTGSGGYTF. DNA of the CDR3: TGTGCCAGCAGTTACCCTACAGGGTCTGGTGGCTACACCTTC.

The V and J genes are TRBV28 and TRBJ2-7; 8 positions match TRBD2. The CDR3 consists of 14 residues. Germline lookup yields CDR1 MDHEN and CDR2 SYDVKM. V trimming: 6 bases; J trimming: 2 bases; junction bases outside the gene matches: 6. The CDR3 DNA sequence: TGTGCCAGCAGCATAACTAGCGGTACCTACGAGCAGTACTTC. It is translated as CASSITSGTYEQYF.